This TCR beta chain emerged from a study of OX40 agonist ivuxolimab in advanced cancers. For the study at large: While on treatment, patients had intravenous ivuxolimab at 0.01 to 10 mg/kg every 2 weeks. Dose-escalation subjects each had hepatocellular carcinoma, melanoma, renal cell or head and neck cancer. Three patients got partial responses; one had hepatocellular carcinoma and two had cutaneous melanoma.

TCRdb's table, derived via immunoSEQ multiplex PCR, lists solely in-frame clones and lacks some. The table has roughly 64,000 clones, roughly 80% seen once. Germline V gene sequence: CDR1 SGHDT, CDR2 YYEEEE. This CDR3 is built from 14 residues. With 1 base removed from V and 9 bases from J, the gap between germline ends came to 11 bases. Findings and caveats of the study: Still undetermined is the antigen specificity of the expanded peripheral T cells.

This clone has only a few counts. What it binds is not known. The source is an adult with an advanced solid tumor such as melanoma, head and neck, liver or kidney cancer. V gene TRBV5-6 combines with J gene TRBJ1-6; possible D gene TRBD1, 6 bases. This specimen was CD4+ or CD8+ T cells sorted from blood, taken in a trial of the OX40 agonist ivuxolimab. This CDR3 reads CASSLTIGGSPLHF. The CDR3 coding sequence is TGTGCCAGCAGCTTGACGATAGGGGGTTCACCCCTCCACTTT.